A selection of T cell receptor beta chains follows, all from one sample in a study of blood T cell repertoires in COVID-19. Data came from immunoSEQ multiplex PCR; TCRdb stores just in-frame clones and leaves some out. Here the sample spans a few hundred thousand clones, about 87% being singletons. The sample was PBMCs or T cells enriched from blood (not recorded which). The origin of the receptors is a young man who had recovered from COVID-19. Each CDR3 is given with its conserved first and last residue. D genes are given only for firm matches. The size field is filled for only some rows; it gives once, few, many or a size class.

v_gene	abundance	j_gene	d_gene	CDR3aa	CDR3nt
TRBV12-3/TRBV12-4	NA	TRBJ1-2	NA	CASSFGGARSYTF	TGTGCCAGCAGTTTCGGAGGGGCGAGGAGCTACACCTTC
TRBV27	many	TRBJ2-2	NA	CASSPTSNELFF	TGTGCCAGCAGTCCTACTTCAAACGAGCTGTTTTTT
TRBV6-5	NA	TRBJ2-5	TRBD2	CASRSSGGPQETQYF	TGTGCCAGCAGGTCGAGCGGGGGGCCTCAAGAGACCCAGTACTTC
TRBV5-1	NA	TRBJ1-3	NA	CASSLAGREVNTIYF	TGCGCCAGCAGCTTGGCAGGCAGGGAGGTAAACACCATATATTTT
TRBV7-7	NA	TRBJ1-2	TRBD1	CASSLGQGALYGYTF	TGTGCCAGCAGCTTAGGACAGGGGGCTCTCTATGGCTACACCTTC
TRBV9	few	TRBJ1-5	TRBD1	CASSPGTGGSLHQPQHF	TGTGCCAGCAGCCCGGGCACAGGGGGTTCGTTGCATCAGCCCCAGCATTTT
TRBV4-1	once	TRBJ1-2	NA	CASSQTTGTHGYTF	TGCGCCAGCAGCCAAACAACCGGGACTCATGGCTACACCTTC
TRBV5-1	NA	TRBJ2-1	TRBD2	CASSFTSGGAGNEQFF	TGCGCCAGCAGCTTCACTAGCGGGGGGGCAGGGAATGAGCAGTTCTTC
TRBV7-9	NA	TRBJ1-4	TRBD1	CASSLGQGRSATNEKLFF	TGTGCCAGCAGCCTCGGACAGGGAAGGAGTGCAACTAATGAAAAACTGTTTTTT
TRBV28	NA	TRBJ2-2	NA	CASSLTGSGELFF	TGTGCCAGCAGTCTCACAGGGTCCGGGGAGCTGTTTTTT
TRBV5-4	NA	TRBJ2-7	TRBD2	CASSLSSGGGLYEQYF	TGTGCCAGCAGCTTGTCCAGCGGGGGGGGCCTTTACGAGCAGTACTTC
TRBV4-1	NA	TRBJ2-7	TRBD1	CASSQGLNLRAGDGVERDRVFF	TGCGCCAGCAGCCAAGGCCTAAATTTAAGGGCGGGGGATGGTGTGGAGCGGGACAGGGTGTTCTTC
TRBV4-1	NA	TRBJ2-5	TRBD2	CASSQARTSGGGYQETQYF	TGCGCCAGCAGCCAGGCTCGGACTAGCGGGGGGGGGTACCAAGAGACCCAGTACTTC
TRBV27	NA	TRBJ2-3	NA	CASSWRMARDTQYF	TGTGCCAGCAGTTGGAGAATGGCCCGAGATACGCAGTATTTT
TRBV13	once	TRBJ2-5	TRBD2	CASSLVAGGPLETQYF	TGTGCCAGCAGCTTAGTGGCGGGGGGGCCTCTGGAGACCCAGTACTTC
TRBV14	once	TRBJ1-2	TRBD1	CASSQDLTGAYGYTF	TGTGCCAGCAGCCAAGATTTGACAGGGGCCTATGGCTACACCTTC
TRBV28	once	TRBJ1-3	NA	CASSPGNFGNTIYF	TGTGCCAGCAGTCCCGGGAACTTCGGAAACACCATATATTTT
TRBV3-1/TRBV3-2	many	TRBJ2-6	NA	CASSLKSGGDGANVLTF	TGTGCCAGCAGCCTGAAATCCGGGGGAGATGGGGCCAACGTCCTGACTTTC
TRBV2	NA	TRBJ1-2	TRBD1	CASSELGAGQGYFRGYTF	TGTGCCAGCAGTGAATTGGGGGCGGGACAGGGGTATTTTCGTGGCTACACCTTC
TRBV6-5	NA	TRBJ1-3	NA	CASSYGTSGNTIYF	TGTGCCAGCAGTTACGGGACATCTGGAAACACCATATATTTT
TRBV7-9	NA	TRBJ1-2	NA	CASSLRVGRQGGRYTF	TGTGCCAGCAGCTTAAGAGTAGGCAGGCAGGGCGGTCGCTACACCTTC
TRBV27	NA	TRBJ2-1	TRBD1	CASGKQGPISYNEQFF	TGTGCCAGCGGTAAACAGGGGCCAATATCCTACAATGAGCAGTTCTTC
TRBV7-6	NA	TRBJ2-3	NA	CASSQLRADTQYF	TGTGCCAGCAGCCAACTCAGGGCAGATACGCAGTATTTT
TRBV2	NA	TRBJ1-6	NA	CASSEIKSSYNSPLHF	TGTGCCAGCAGTGAAATCAAGAGCTCCTATAATTCACCCCTCCACTTT
TRBV6-5	NA	TRBJ2-5	TRBD2	CASRPLAGPRETQYF	TGTGCCAGCCGGCCCCTAGCGGGCCCTCGCGAGACCCAGTACTTC
TRBV30	NA	TRBJ1-5	NA	CAWSVRGAKPNQPQHF	TGTGCCTGGAGTGTACGCGGAGCTAAGCCCAATCAGCCCCAGCATTTT
TRBV7-8	NA	TRBJ2-2	TRBD1	CASSRDRANTGELFF	TGTGCCAGCAGCCGGGACAGAGCGAACACCGGGGAGCTGTTTTTT
TRBV2	NA	TRBJ2-4	TRBD2	CASSEIAGATKNIQYF	TGTGCCAGCAGTGAAATAGCGGGGGCTACCAAAAACATTCAGTACTTC
TRBV12-3/TRBV12-4	NA	TRBJ2-1	TRBD1	CASRYRGDEQFF	TGTGCCAGCAGGTACAGGGGCGATGAGCAGTTCTTC
TRBV27	NA	TRBJ2-2	NA	CASREGRANTGELFF	TGTGCCAGCAGGGAGGGACGGGCGAACACCGGGGAGCTGTTTTTT
TRBV19	NA	TRBJ1-1	NA	CASKLGGTEAFF	TGTGCCAGTAAACTCGGGGGCACTGAAGCTTTCTTT
TRBV29-1	NA	TRBJ1-2	NA	CSAGDYTF	TGCAGCGCCGGGGACTACACCTTC
TRBV11-2	NA	TRBJ2-7	NA	CASSGGQSSYEQYF	TGTGCCAGCAGCGGAGGACAGAGCTCCTACGAGCAGTACTTC